This T cell receptor (beta chain) was identified during a study of blood T cell repertoires in COVID-19. Study information: The United States, Italy and Spain were the sources of the acute and convalescent COVID-19 samples. From T cells, B-cell-depleted T cells, or PBMCs came the material, which was cDNA or gDNA.

In the authors' workflow: Reference gene primer amplification in the assay estimated nucleated cell counts. Generated by immunoSEQ multiplex PCR, the TCRdb table keeps only in-frame clones and is missing some. V, J and clone size derive from that table, while D and trimming were established from the DNA sequence. The table records about 71,000 clones, 86% of them present only once. Sequences were obtained from peripheral blood. This TCR was recovered from a man aged 30 to 45 with acute or convalescent COVID-19.

The CDR3 is CASSQGHDYGYTF. The CDR3 nucleotides are TGTGCCAGCAGCCAGGGACATGACTATGGCTACACCTTC. The genes are TRBV7-2 and TRBJ1-2; D may be TRBD1 (6 bases). The CDR3 covers 13 residues. Germline CDR1 SGHTA, CDR2 FQGNSA. V was cut by 5 bases and J by 3 bases, with 10 bases left in between.